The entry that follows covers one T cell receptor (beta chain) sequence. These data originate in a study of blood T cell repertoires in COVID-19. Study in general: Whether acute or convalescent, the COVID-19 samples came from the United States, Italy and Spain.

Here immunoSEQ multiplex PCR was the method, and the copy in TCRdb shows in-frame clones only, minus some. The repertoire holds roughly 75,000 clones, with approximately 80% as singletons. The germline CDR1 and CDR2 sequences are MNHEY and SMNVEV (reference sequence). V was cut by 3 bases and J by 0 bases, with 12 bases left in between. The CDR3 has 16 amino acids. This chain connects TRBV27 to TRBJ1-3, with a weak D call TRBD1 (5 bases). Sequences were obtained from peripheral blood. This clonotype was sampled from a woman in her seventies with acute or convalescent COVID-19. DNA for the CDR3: TGTGCCAGCAGTTTTATCGGGGGGGACTCTGGAAACACCATATATTTT. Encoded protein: CASSFIGGDSGNTIYF.